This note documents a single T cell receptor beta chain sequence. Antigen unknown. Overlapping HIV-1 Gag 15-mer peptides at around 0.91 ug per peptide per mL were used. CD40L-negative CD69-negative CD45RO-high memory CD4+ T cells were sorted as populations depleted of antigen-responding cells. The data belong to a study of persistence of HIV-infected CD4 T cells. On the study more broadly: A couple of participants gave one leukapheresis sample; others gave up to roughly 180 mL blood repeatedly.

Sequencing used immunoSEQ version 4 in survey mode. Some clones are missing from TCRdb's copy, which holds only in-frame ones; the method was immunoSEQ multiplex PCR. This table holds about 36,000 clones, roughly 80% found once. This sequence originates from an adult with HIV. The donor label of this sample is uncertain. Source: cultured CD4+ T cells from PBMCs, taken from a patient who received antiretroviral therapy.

The CDR3 region is CASSLGGTTNTEAFF. The CDR3 DNA is TGTGCCAGCAGCTTGGGGGGGACAACGAACACTGAAGCTTTCTTT. The rearrangement links TRBV5-4 to TRBJ1-1, with D maybe TRBD1 (6 bases). The germline V gene encodes CDR1 SGHNT and CDR2 YYREEE (reference sequence). Trimming stripped 0 bases from V and 1 base from J, with 10 bases between. The CDR3 sequence is 15 residues long.